The 24 T cell receptor beta chains below were found in one sample sequenced in a study of T-cell reconstitution after alpha-beta-depleted transplantation in children. During its preparation, the TCRbeta library received unique molecular identifiers. TCRdb passed the PCR reads through MiXCR, listing each CDR3 protein once. This table has around 580,000 distinct CDR3 sequences, 25% to 30% appearing once. The sequences come from PBMCs, collected before TCRalphabeta/CD19-depleted stem cell transplant. These receptors were collected from a boy in the first two years of life with Wiskott-Aldrich syndrome, due to receive a stem cell transplant.

The sample holds a few counts of this clonotype. The chain uses TRBV4-2 and TRBJ2-3, with 8 positions matching TRBD2. Germline V gene sequence: CDR1 LGHNA, CDR2 YNFKEQ. The V and J ends lost 0 bases and 10 bases, in that order; junction bases with no gene match: 3. The CDR3 covers 13 residues. The CDR3 protein is CASSQDSGNAQYF. The CDR3 DNA follows: TGTGCCAGCAGCCAAGATAGCGGGAACGCGCAGTATTTT.

The chain links TRBV20-1 to TRBJ1-1; 8 positions agree with TRBD1. The germline V gene encodes CDR1 DFQATT and CDR2 SNEGSKA (reference sequence). Trimming cost V 4 bases and J 10 bases; bases outside gene matches: 14. This CDR3 region has 14 residues. The CDR3 coding sequence is TGCAGTGCTACTAATAGACAGGGGAGGGTTGTAGCTTTCTTT. Protein: CSATNRQGRVVAFF.

The V gene is TRBV10-3, the J gene TRBJ2-7; 14 nucleotides agree with TRBD2. Germline V gives CDR1 ENHRY, CDR2 SYGVKD. V was pared by 6 bases and J by 3 bases, with 4 bases of the junction left unmatched. This CDR3 comprises 15 residues. In DNA form, the CDR3 reads TGTGCCATCAGCGAGGGACTAGCGGGAGTCTACGAGCAGTACTTC. Translation: CAISEGLAGVYEQYF.

This rearrangement joins TRBV6-1 to TRBJ2-3; 7 bases align to TRBD2. The CDR3 is made up of 17 amino acids. J lost 2 bases, V lost 6 bases, and 14 bases had no gene match. From germline, CDR1 is MNHNS and CDR2 SASEGT. CDR3 amino acids: CASRERLASLSTDTQYF. The CDR3 nucleotides read TGTGCCAGCAGAGAAAGACTAGCCTCCTTGTCCACAGATACGCAGTATTTT.

The chain is built from TRBV5-1 and TRBJ1-1; D gene unclear. Deletions cut 4 bases from V and 4 bases from J, with 14 bases between. The CDR3 runs 14 residues. Germline V gene lookup returns CDR1 SGHRS and CDR2 YFSETQ. The CDR3 spells CASSPGMGFTEAFF. As DNA, the CDR3 is TGCGCCAGCAGCCCGGGCATGGGGTTCACTGAAGCTTTCTTT.

V and J are TRBV14 and TRBJ1-3; the D gene is possibly TRBD1 (6 bases). The germline CDR1 and CDR2 sequences are SGHDN and FVKESK. This CDR3 has 15 residues. Trimming cost V 2 bases and J 2 bases, with 10 bases left between them. The CDR3 sequence is CASSQRTGTGNTIYF. In DNA, the CDR3 is TGTGCCAGCAGCCAACGTACAGGGACTGGAAACACCATATATTTT.

The chain links TRBV28 to TRBJ2-2; D might be TRBD1 (5 bases). V was clipped by 3 bases and J by 1 base, with 9 bases between them. The CDR3 length is 15 residues. Germline V gene lookup returns CDR1 MDHEN and CDR2 SYDVKM. CDR3 DNA: TGTGCCAGCAGTTTCCCAGGGATGAACACCGGGGAGCTGTTTTTT. Amino acids: CASSFPGMNTGELFF.

DNA for the CDR3: TGTGCCAGCAGCCCCCGGGACAGGGGGTATGAAAAACTGTTTTTT. Amino acids: CASSPRDRGYEKLFF. The rearrangement uses TRBV3-1 and TRBJ1-4; 11 nucleotides align to TRBD1. The length of the CDR3 is 15 residues. V was pared by 4 bases and J by 6 bases, with 4 bases of the junction left unmatched. The germline CDR1 and CDR2 sequences are LGHDT and YNNKEL (reference sequence).

This chain uses TRBV27 with TRBJ2-7, with D possibly TRBD1 on 5 matching bases. Trimming cost V 4 bases and J 7 bases, with 17 bases left between them. This CDR3 is built from 14 residues. Germline CDR1 is MNHEY and CDR2 is SMNVEV (reference sequence). CDR3 protein: CASSYRRGTWEQYF. CDR3 coding DNA: TGTGCCAGCAGTTATCGTAGGGGAACATGGGAGCAGTACTTC.

This clonotype has a handful of counts. The CDR3 here is CASSLVVGSWNTGELFF. The CDR3 bases are TGTGCCAGCAGTTTAGTGGTCGGGAGCTGGAACACCGGGGAGCTGTTTTTT. The chain couples TRBV12-3 or TRBV12-4 to TRBJ2-2, with D tentatively TRBD2 (6 bases). This CDR3 region has 17 residues. V gave up 1 base and J gave up 1 base, with 13 bases separating them.

A few counts support this clonotype. The chain joins TRBV27 to TRBJ2-7; 7 bases line up with TRBD2. V gave up 2 bases and J gave up 0 bases; unmatched junction bases: 4. Germline-derived CDR1 and CDR2 are MNHEY and SMNVEV (reference sequence). This CDR3 is built from 15 residues. This CDR3 reads CASSLMSSGSYEQYF. The CDR3 bases are TGTGCCAGCAGTTTAATGTCTAGCGGCTCCTACGAGCAGTACTTC.

The chain recombines TRBV27 with TRBJ2-1, with TRBD2 matching 15 bases. The CDR3 has 14 amino acids. Germline V gene lookup returns CDR1 MNHEY and CDR2 SMNVEV (reference sequence). The V segment lost 5 bases and the J segment 15 bases; nucleotides outside the gene matches: 8. This chain's CDR3 is CASSGLAGGLTRFF. The CDR3 DNA sequence: TGTGCCAGCAGTGGACTAGCGGGAGGGCTTACACGGTTCTTC.

V and J are TRBV6-5 and TRBJ2-6, with no clear D. V dropped 1 base and J dropped 0 bases, with 4 bases sitting between them. CDR1 is MNHEY and CDR2 is SVGAGI in the germline V gene. The CDR3 length is 15 residues. CDR3 sequence reads: CASSYYGSGANVLTF. CDR3 in DNA: TGTGCCAGCAGTTACTACGGCTCTGGGGCCAACGTCCTGACTTTC.

This clonotype was recorded a few times. This chain uses TRBV5-1 with TRBJ2-2; D unresolved. Trimming cost V 3 bases and J 1 base, with 13 bases left between them. The CDR3 consists of 16 residues. The V gene's germline CDR1 is SGHRS and CDR2 YFSETQ. The CDR3 bases are TGCGCCAGCAGCTCGAATGTACAAGGGAACACCGGGGAGCTGTTTTTT. It is translated as CASSSNVQGNTGELFF.

V and J are TRBV9 and TRBJ1-1, with D possibly being TRBD1 (5 bases). There are 15 residues in the CDR3. V dropped 4 bases and J dropped 3 bases, with 16 bases sitting between them. Germline V gene data show CDR1 as SGDLS and CDR2 as YYNGEE. The CDR3 DNA reads TGTGCCAGCAGCCGGGGGGGGAGCGGCGACACTGAAGCTTTCTTT. It codes for CASSRGGSGDTEAFF.

With regard to this clonotype: One base away lies a much larger clone, so this may be a sequencing read error. This chain connects TRBV12-3 or TRBV12-4 to TRBJ1-5; no firm D call. The CDR3 is made up of 13 amino acids. V was pared by 2 bases and J by 5 bases, with 7 bases between. CDR3 region: CASSLFGDQPQHF. The DNA for the CDR3 is TGTGCCAGCAGTTTATTTGGGGATCAGCCCCAGCATTTT.

This clonotype has just a few counts. The chain employs TRBV4-1 and TRBJ2-3, with 8 bases fitting TRBD2. Trimming took 5 bases from V and 1 from J; bases not matched to a gene: 11. Germline CDR1 is MGHRA and CDR2 is YSYEKL. The CDR3 is 17 amino acids. CDR3 sequence reads: CASSDLLAAHRTDTQYF. CDR3 bases: TGCGCCAGCAGCGACTTACTAGCGGCCCACCGCACAGATACGCAGTATTTT.

This clonotype was observed a handful of times. The chain links TRBV20-1 to TRBJ2-3, with D tentatively TRBD1 (6 bases). The CDR3 is 16 amino acids. Trimming shortened V by 6 bases and J by 6 bases, and 25 bases separated the two germline ends. CDR1 DFQATT and CDR2 SNEGSKA come from the germline V gene (reference sequence). DNA for the CDR3: TGCAGTGCCCAGGGGCCAGAGATGGCAGCGAGGGATACGCAGTATTTT. Amino acid sequence: CSAQGPEMAARDTQYF.

V usage is TRBV7-6 and J usage is TRBJ1-5; D ambiguous. The CDR3 loop spans 13 amino acids. Trimming removed 4 bases from V and 6 bases from J, with 10 bases in between. The V gene's germline CDR1 is SGHVS and CDR2 FNYEAQ. This chain's CDR3 is CASSSPIGQPQHF. CDR3 in DNA: TGTGCCAGCAGCTCGCCGATTGGTCAGCCCCAGCATTTT.

The chain carries TRBV5-5 and TRBJ1-2; no clear D. Trimming removed 0 bases at V and 5 bases at J, with 17 bases between. Germline CDR1 reads SGHKS; CDR2 reads YYEKEE (reference sequence). The CDR3 sequence is 16 residues long. As DNA, the CDR3 is TGTGCCAGCAGCTTGGCCGGAGTGGGGATGGGGTATGGCTACACCTTC. Amino acid sequence: CASSLAGVGMGYGYTF.

The chain links TRBV9 to TRBJ2-1; 12 bases agree with TRBD2. The CDR3 is made up of 16 amino acids. V lost 3 bases, J lost 3 bases, and 4 bases stayed unmatched. Germline CDR1 is SGDLS and CDR2 is YYNGEE. DNA for the CDR3: TGTGCCAGCAGCGAAACTAGCGGGGGGAGCTACAATGAGCAGTTCTTC. This translates into CASSETSGGSYNEQFF.

This clonotype was detected only a few times. V usage is TRBV12-3 or TRBV12-4 and J usage is TRBJ2-5; maybe TRBD2 (6 bases). V gave up 6 bases and J gave up 5 bases, with 22 bases separating them. This CDR3 is 16 amino acids long. Written as DNA, the CDR3 is TGTGCCAGCAGGCCGGAGACTAGGAATAGTTGGGAGACCCAGTACTTC. Its translation is CASRPETRNSWETQYF.

This clonotype was counted only a few times. The chain couples TRBV15 to TRBJ2-1; D is unclear. Germline V lookup: CDR1 LNHNV, CDR2 YYDKDF (reference sequence). CDR3 length: 15 amino acids. V was pared by 3 bases and J by 4 bases, with 13 bases between. The DNA for the CDR3 is TGTGCCACCAGCAGGGCACTGCTGGTTTACAATGAGCAGTTCTTC. This gives the protein CATSRALLVYNEQFF.

This clonotype was detected a few times. The J gene is TRBJ1-6, the V gene TRBV20-1; D ambiguous. The V gene's germline CDR1 is DFQATT and CDR2 SNEGSKA (reference sequence). V lost 7 bases and J 7 bases, leaving 14 bases between the germline ends. The CDR3 contains 13 residues. This chain's CDR3 is CSVRPTENSPLHF. The DNA for the CDR3 is TGCAGTGTCAGGCCGACGGAAAATTCACCCCTCCACTTT.